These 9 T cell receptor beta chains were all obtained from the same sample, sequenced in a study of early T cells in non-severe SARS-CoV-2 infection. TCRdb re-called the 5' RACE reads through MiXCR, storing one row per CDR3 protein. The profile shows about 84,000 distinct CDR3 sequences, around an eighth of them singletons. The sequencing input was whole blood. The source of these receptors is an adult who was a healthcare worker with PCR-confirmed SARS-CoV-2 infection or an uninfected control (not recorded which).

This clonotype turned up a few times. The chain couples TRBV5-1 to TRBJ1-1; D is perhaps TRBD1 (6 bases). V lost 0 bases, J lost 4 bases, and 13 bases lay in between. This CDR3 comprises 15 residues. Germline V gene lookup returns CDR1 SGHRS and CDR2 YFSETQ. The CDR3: CASSLDGQGITEAFF. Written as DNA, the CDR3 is TGCGCCAGCAGCTTGGATGGGCAGGGGATCACTGAAGCTTTCTTT.

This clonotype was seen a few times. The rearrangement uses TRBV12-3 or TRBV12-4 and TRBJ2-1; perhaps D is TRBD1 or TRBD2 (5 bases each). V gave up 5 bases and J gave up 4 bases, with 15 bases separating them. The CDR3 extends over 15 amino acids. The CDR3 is CASSTTGRRYNEQFF. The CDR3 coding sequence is TGTGCCAGCAGTACTACGGGACGCCGGTACAATGAGCAGTTCTTC.

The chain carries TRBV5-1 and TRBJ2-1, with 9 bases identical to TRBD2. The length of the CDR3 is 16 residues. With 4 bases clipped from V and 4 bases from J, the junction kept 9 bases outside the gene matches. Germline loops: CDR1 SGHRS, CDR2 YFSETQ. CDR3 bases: TGCGCCAGCAGCCCCCAAGGGAGCGGGGGGTACAATGAGCAGTTCTTC. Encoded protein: CASSPQGSGGYNEQFF.

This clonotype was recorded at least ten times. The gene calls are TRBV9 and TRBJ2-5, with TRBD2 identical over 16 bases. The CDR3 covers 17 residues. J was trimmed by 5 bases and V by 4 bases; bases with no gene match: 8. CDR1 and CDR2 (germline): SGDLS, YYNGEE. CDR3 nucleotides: TGTGCCAGCAGCAGTGGGACTAGCGGGAGGGCCACGGAGACCCAGTACTTC. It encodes CASSSGTSGRATETQYF. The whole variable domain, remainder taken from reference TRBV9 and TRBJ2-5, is DSGVTQTPKHLITATGQRVTLRCSPRSGDLSVYWYQQSLDQGLQFLIQYYNGEERAKGNILERFSAQQFPDLHSELNLSSLELGDSALYFCASSSGTSGRATETQYFGPGTRLLVL.

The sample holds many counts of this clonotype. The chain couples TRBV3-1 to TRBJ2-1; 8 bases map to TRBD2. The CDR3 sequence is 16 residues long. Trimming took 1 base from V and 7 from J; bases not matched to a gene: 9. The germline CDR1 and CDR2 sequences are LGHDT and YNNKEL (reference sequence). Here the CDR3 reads CASSQVVAGGRNEQFF. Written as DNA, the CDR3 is TGTGCCAGCAGCCAAGTGGTGGCGGGGGGTAGGAATGAGCAGTTCTTC.

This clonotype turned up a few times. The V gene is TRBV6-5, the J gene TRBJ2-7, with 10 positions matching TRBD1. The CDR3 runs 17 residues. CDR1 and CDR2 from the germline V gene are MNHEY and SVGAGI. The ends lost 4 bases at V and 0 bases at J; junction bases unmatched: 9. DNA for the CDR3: TGTGCCAGCAGTTCTTATCTGGGACAGGGGTACTCCTACGAGCAGTACTTC. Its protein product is CASSSYLGQGYSYEQYF.

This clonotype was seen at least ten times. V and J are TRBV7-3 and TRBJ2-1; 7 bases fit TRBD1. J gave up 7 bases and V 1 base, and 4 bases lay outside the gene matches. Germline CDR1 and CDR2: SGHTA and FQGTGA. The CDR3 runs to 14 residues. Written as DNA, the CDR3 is TGTGCCAGCAGCTTAAGGCCAGGGGGAAATGAGCAGTTCTTC. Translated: CASSLRPGGNEQFF.

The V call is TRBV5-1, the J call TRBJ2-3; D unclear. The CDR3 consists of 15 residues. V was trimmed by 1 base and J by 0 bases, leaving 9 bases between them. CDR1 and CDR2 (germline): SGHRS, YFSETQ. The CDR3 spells CASSLQSRSTDTQYF. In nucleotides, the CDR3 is TGCGCCAGCAGCTTGCAGTCGCGGAGCACAGATACGCAGTATTTT.

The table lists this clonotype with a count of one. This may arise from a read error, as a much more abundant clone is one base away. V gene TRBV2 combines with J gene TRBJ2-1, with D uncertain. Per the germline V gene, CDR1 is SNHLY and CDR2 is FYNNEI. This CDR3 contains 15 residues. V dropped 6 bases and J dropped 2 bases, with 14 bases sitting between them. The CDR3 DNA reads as TGTGCCAGCAGCGATGGTCCAGCCACCTACAATGAGCAGTTCTTC. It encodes CASSDGPATYNEQFF.